These 32 T cell receptor beta chains share one sample of origin, sequenced in a study of blood T cell repertoires in COVID-19. The protocol was immunoSEQ multiplex PCR, while the TCRdb copy is restricted to in-frame clones and leaves out a portion. The sample carries roughly 140,000 clones, roughly four fifths recorded once. The specimen was peripheral blood. The source is a woman of 80 years or more with acute or convalescent COVID-19.

This rearrangement joins TRBV5-1 to TRBJ1-1; D unclear. V lost 5 bases and J 4 bases, leaving 18 bases between the germline ends. Germline V CDR1 and CDR2: SGHRS, YFSETQ. This CDR3 is 15 amino acids long. The CDR3 region is CASSLRSAGGTEAFF. CDR3 DNA sequence: TGCGCCAGCAGTCTGAGGTCGGCAGGAGGCACTGAAGCTTTCTTT.

This chain uses TRBV10-1 with TRBJ2-2, with D perhaps matching TRBD1 (6 bases). This CDR3 spans 14 amino acids. Per the germline V gene, CDR1 is WNHNN and CDR2 is SYGVQD (reference sequence). V lost 2 bases and J 4 bases, leaving 8 bases between the germline ends. This CDR3 reads CASSEPGATGELFF. In DNA, the CDR3 is TGCGCCAGCAGTGAGCCAGGGGCCACCGGGGAGCTGTTTTTT.

CDR3 nucleotide sequence: TGTGCCAGCTCACCACCTGTTAGGGGAAGGGCTGAAGCTTTCTTT. Protein sequence: CASSPPVRGRAEAFF. The chain combines TRBV18 with TRBJ1-1; a weak D match, TRBD1 (5 bases). The ends were cut back, 0 bases at V and 6 bases at J, with 14 bases in the middle. This CDR3 contains 15 residues. Germline lookup yields CDR1 KGHSH and CDR2 LQKENI.

The chain uses TRBV5-1 and TRBJ2-7, with 11 bases lining up with TRBD2. CDR1 is SGHRS, CDR2 YFSETQ, per germline. CDR3 length: 17 residues. The V gene end was trimmed by 3 bases and the J gene end by 0 bases; junction bases not matched to a gene: 8. CDR3 loop: CASSSASGGLSSYEQYF. As DNA, the CDR3 is TGCGCCAGCAGCTCGGCTAGCGGGGGGCTCAGCTCCTACGAGCAGTACTTC.

V gene TRBV5-1 combines with J gene TRBJ2-1, with D hard to call. This CDR3 comprises 11 residues. V was shortened by 4 bases and J by 9 bases, with 8 bases between the two germline ends. Looked up from germline, CDR1 is SGHRS and CDR2 is YFSETQ. This CDR3 reads CASSLQVEQFF. The CDR3 nucleotides read TGCGCCAGCAGCCTGCAGGTTGAGCAGTTCTTC.

The rearrangement joins TRBV5-1 to TRBJ2-3; D uncertain. CDR1 and CDR2 from the germline V gene are SGHRS and YFSETQ. The length of the CDR3 is 14 residues. The V end lost 4 bases, the J end lost 2 bases, and 11 bases lay between the germline ends. The CDR3 DNA reads TGCGCCAGCAGCCCTAGACCAACCACAGATACGCAGTATTTT. It translates to CASSPRPTTDTQYF. The full variable domain, in which reference TRBV5-1 and TRBJ2-3 provide the parts outside the CDR3, is KAGVTQTPRYLIKTRGQQVTLSCSPISGHRSVSWYQQTPGQGLQFLFEYFSETQRNKGNFPGRFSGRQFSNSRSEMNVSTLELGDSALYLCASSPRPTTDTQYFGPGTRLTVL.

The rearrangement joins TRBV27 to TRBJ2-5; the D gene is possibly TRBD1 (6 bases). Germline loops: CDR1 MNHEY, CDR2 SMNVEV (reference sequence). Trimming shortened V by 2 bases and J by 3 bases, and 10 bases separated the two germline ends. The CDR3 totals 14 residues. CDR3 protein: CASSLLRTEETQYF. The CDR3 nucleotides are TGTGCCAGCAGTTTACTACGGACAGAAGAGACCCAGTACTTC.

Here the CDR3 reads CATSRGWGPNQPQHF. In nucleotides, the CDR3 is TGTGCCACCAGCAGAGGGTGGGGGCCCAATCAGCCCCAGCATTTT. V and J are TRBV15 and TRBJ1-5, with TRBD1 as a possible D gene (6 bases). V was cut by 1 base and J by 3 bases, with 10 bases left in between. This CDR3 contains 15 residues. From germline, CDR1 is LNHNV and CDR2 YYDKDF (reference sequence).

This clone showed up just a few times. The chain joins TRBV4-2 to TRBJ1-4; a possible D gene is TRBD1 (6 bases). The V end was cut by 4 bases, the J end by 6 bases, with 15 bases between. Germline values: CDR1 LGHNA, CDR2 YNFKEQ. There are 15 residues in the CDR3. In DNA form, the CDR3 reads TGTGCCAGCAGCCTCACTGGGGCAGGGGATGAAAAACTGTTTTTT. It encodes CASSLTGAGDEKLFF.

CDR3 bases: TGCGCCAGCAGCCAAGTCCCCAGCGCAGAAGCTTTCTTT. This gives the protein CASSQVPSAEAFF. V is TRBV4-1 and J is TRBJ1-1; D unclear. With 1 base removed from V and 8 bases from J, the gap between germline ends came to 11 bases. The germline V gene has CDR1 MGHRA and CDR2 YSYEKL. The CDR3 runs to 13 residues.

The chain combines TRBV19 with TRBJ1-1; weak D call: TRBD1 (5 bases). In germline, CDR1 is LNHDA, CDR2 SQIVND (reference sequence). The CDR3 extends over 15 amino acids. Trimming pared 4 bases from V and 4 bases from J, leaving 16 bases between. CDR3 sequence (DNA): TGTGCCAGTAGTACGGCCAGGGTCGCGAGCACTGAAGCTTTCTTT. This gives the protein CASSTARVASTEAFF.

This rearrangement joins TRBV6-5 to TRBJ1-3, with unresolved D. Germline values: CDR1 MNHEY, CDR2 SVGAGI. V shed 5 bases and J shed 4 bases, with 12 bases lying between them. The CDR3 contains 14 residues. CDR3 residues: CASSPRSAGNTIYF. The CDR3 DNA is TGTGCCAGCAGTCCCCGTTCCGCGGGAAACACCATATATTTT.

This chain connects TRBV11-2 to TRBJ2-1; the match to TRBD1 covers 12 bases. The germline CDR1 and CDR2 sequences are SGHAT and FQNNGV. This CDR3 has 16 amino acids. The ends lost 4 bases at V and 5 bases at J; junction bases unmatched: 6. In DNA, the CDR3 is TGTGCCAGCAGCTCTAAGGGACAGGGGGCAAACAATGAGCAGTTCTTC. Translated: CASSSKGQGANNEQFF.

The chain's CDR3 is CASSLLQGQGNTGELFF. DNA for the CDR3: TGTGCCAGCAGCTTACTCCAAGGACAGGGTAACACCGGGGAGCTGTTTTTT. The chain employs TRBV11-2 and TRBJ2-2; TRBD1 matches at 8 bases. This CDR3 has 17 amino acids. Germline trimming cut 2 bases from V and 2 bases from J; bases unmatched to any gene: 7. Germline assignment: CDR1 SGHAT and CDR2 FQNNGV.

Only a few counts were recorded for this clone. The chain has TRBV13 and TRBJ1-2; possibly TRBD1 for D (6 bases). The CDR3 length is 14 residues. Per the germline V gene, CDR1 is PRHDT and CDR2 is FYEKMQ (reference sequence). V was shortened by 4 bases and J by 0 bases, with 9 bases between the two germline ends. In DNA, the CDR3 is TGTGCCAGCAGCTCCGGGACATCTAACTATGGCTACACCTTC. Translated, it gives CASSSGTSNYGYTF.

V is TRBV2 and J is TRBJ1-1, with 7 bases matching TRBD1. Germline V CDR1 and CDR2: SNHLY, FYNNEI. The CDR3 sequence is 14 residues long. After removal of 7 bases from V and 4 bases from J, the junction contained 9 bases not matched to a gene. DNA for the CDR3: TGTGCCAGCATTTGGTCAGGGGGTCGCACTGAAGCTTTCTTT. Protein sequence: CASIWSGGRTEAFF.

This clone has only one observation. V usage is TRBV25-1 and J usage is TRBJ2-5; TRBD1 matches at 8 bases. The V gene's germline CDR1 is MGHDK and CDR2 SYGVNS. The CDR3 is 15 residues long. V lost 5 bases and J lost 5; bases outside the gene matches: 10. The CDR3 bases are TGTGCCAGCAGTCCAAGGCAGGGGGCGGGGGAGACCCAGTACTTC. It encodes CASSPRQGAGETQYF. Complete variable domain (other parts from reference TRBV25-1 and TRBJ2-5): EADIYQTPRYLVIGTGKKITLECSQTMGHDKMYWYQQDPGMELHLIHYSYGVNSTEKGDLSSESTVSRIRTEHFPLTLESARPSHTSQYLCASSPRQGAGETQYFGPGTRLLVL.

J is TRBJ2-2 and V is TRBV5-5; 7 nucleotides line up with TRBD1. The germline V gene encodes CDR1 SGHKS and CDR2 YYEKEE (reference sequence). The V and J ends lost 4 bases and 1 base, in that order; junction bases with no gene match: 4. CDR3 length equals 15 residues. The CDR3 reads CASSPDRVNTGELFF. The CDR3 coding sequence is TGTGCCAGCAGCCCTGACAGGGTGAACACCGGGGAGCTGTTTTTT. The full variable domain, in which reference TRBV5-5 and TRBJ2-2 provide the parts outside the CDR3, is DAGVTQSPTHLIKTRGQQVTLRCSPISGHKSVSWYQQVLGQGPQFIFQYYEKEERGRGNFPDRFSARQFPNYSSELNVNALLLGDSALYLCASSPDRVNTGELFFGEGSRLTVL.

This clone was observed a handful of times. The chain links TRBV27 to TRBJ2-3; maybe TRBD2 (7 bases). V lost 5 bases and J 4 bases, leaving 19 bases between the germline ends. The germline V gene has CDR1 MNHEY and CDR2 SMNVEV (reference sequence). The length of the CDR3 is 16 residues. The CDR3 loop reads CASSPLGGGGADTQYF. CDR3 DNA: TGTGCCAGCAGTCCCCTTGGAGGGGGAGGGGCAGATACGCAGTATTTT.

There are a few counts of this clone. The chain has TRBV5-1 and TRBJ1-2, with TRBD1 identical over 7 bases. The junction had 17 bases not matched to a gene; V was cut back by 4 bases and J by 8 bases. The V gene's germline CDR1 is SGHRS and CDR2 YFSETQ. The CDR3 covers 16 residues. The CDR3 is CASSEIDRAHFTGYTF. The CDR3 DNA follows: TGCGCCAGCAGCGAAATCGACAGGGCCCATTTTACCGGCTACACCTTC.

Only a few counts were recorded for this clone. V and J are TRBV5-8 and TRBJ1-5; 8 bases are a match to TRBD1. V shed 2 bases, J shed 2 bases, and the junction held 6 bases outside the gene matches. Germline CDR1 SGHTS, CDR2 YDEGEE. There are 16 residues in the CDR3. The CDR3 loop reads CASSFDRGVGNQPQHF. The CDR3 region has the DNA TGTGCCAGCAGCTTTGACAGGGGTGTTGGCAATCAGCCCCAGCATTTT.

The chain uses TRBV3-1 (or the pseudogene TRBV3-2) and TRBJ2-7; no clear D. The V end was cut by 2 bases, the J end by 5 bases, with 10 bases between. In germline, CDR1 is LGHDT, CDR2 YNNKEL (reference sequence). This CDR3 has 13 amino acids. For the CDR3, the DNA is TGTGCCAGCAGCCAACGAGAACAGAACGAGCAGTACTTC. Its protein product is CASSQREQNEQYF.

Only one count was recorded for this clone. The chain has TRBV25-1 and TRBJ2-3, with D perhaps TRBD2 (6 bases). Trimming pared 6 bases from V and 0 bases from J, leaving 16 bases between. The CDR3 is 16 amino acids. Germline loops: CDR1 MGHDK, CDR2 SYGVNS. This CDR3 is CASSAGPTSSTDTQYF. CDR3 bases: TGTGCCAGCAGCGCGGGACCGACCTCGAGCACAGATACGCAGTATTTT.

This sequence joins TRBV2 and TRBJ2-5; maybe TRBD2 (6 bases). CDR3 size: 13 residues. The V gene's germline CDR1 is SNHLY and CDR2 FYNNEI. Trimming removed 11 bases from V and 5 bases from J, with 18 bases in between. CDR3: CAVRDLPGETQYF. The CDR3 DNA is TGTGCCGTCCGGGACTTACCGGGGGAGACCCAGTACTTC.

The chain couples TRBV30 to TRBJ1-5; 10 bases line up with TRBD1. V dropped 3 bases and J dropped 3; count of bases not matched to a gene: 11. Germline CDR1 reads GTSNPN; CDR2 reads SVGIG (reference sequence). This CDR3 comprises 17 residues. In DNA form, the CDR3 reads TGTGCCTGGAGCATGGGACAGGGGTTTAACTACAATCAGCCCCAGCATTTT. Its translation: CAWSMGQGFNYNQPQHF.

This chain uses TRBV7-9 with TRBJ2-1, with TRBD2 matching 7 bases. V gave up 3 bases and J gave up 3 bases; unmatched junction bases: 5. CDR1 and CDR2 from the germline V gene are SEHNR and FQNEAQ (reference sequence). The CDR3 loop spans 15 amino acids. CDR3 nucleotides: TGTGCCAGCAGCTTTAATCCGGGGGGCTACAATGAGCAGTTCTTC. This gives the protein CASSFNPGGYNEQFF.

The gene calls are TRBV6-2 or TRBV6-3 and TRBJ1-1; D not certain. Germline-derived CDR1 and CDR2 are MNHEY and SVGEGT. This CDR3 region has 16 residues. Trimming took off 0 bases at V and 0 bases at J, with 11 bases between the two ends. In nucleotides, the CDR3 is TGTGCCAGCAGTTACTCGACTGAACACATGAACACTGAAGCTTTCTTT. This encodes CASSYSTEHMNTEAFF.

The rearrangement links TRBV5-4 to TRBJ2-1, with 8 bases aligning to TRBD2. V lost 3 bases, J lost 10 bases, and 12 bases stayed unmatched. The CDR3 contains 15 residues. Per the germline V gene, CDR1 is SGHNT and CDR2 is YYREEE (reference sequence). Here the CDR3 reads CASSSAGDYNGEQFF. CDR3 coding DNA: TGTGCCAGCAGCTCAGCGGGAGACTACAATGGGGAGCAGTTCTTC.

The rearrangement joins TRBV5-4 to TRBJ1-6, with 7 bases matching TRBD1. The V gene end was trimmed by 0 bases and the J gene end by 10 bases; junction bases not matched to a gene: 4. CDR3 size: 14 residues. In germline, CDR1 is SGHNT, CDR2 YYREEE (reference sequence). CDR3 sequence (DNA): TGTGCCAGCAGCTTGGAACAGGGGAACTCACCCCTCCACTTT. This sequence encodes CASSLEQGNSPLHF.

This clone was observed a few times. The chain joins TRBV2 to TRBJ2-7; 11 bases match TRBD2. CDR1 is SNHLY and CDR2 is FYNNEI in the germline V gene. The junction had 9 bases not matched to a gene; V was cut back by 4 bases and J by 4 bases. The CDR3 totals 16 residues. The CDR3 sequence: CASSGSPGTSGYEQYF. In DNA form, the CDR3 reads TGTGCCAGCAGTGGTTCCCCCGGGACTAGCGGATACGAGCAGTACTTC.

The chain employs TRBV28 and TRBJ1-4, with 9 bases that match TRBD1. CDR3 length equals 14 residues. Germline assignment: CDR1 MDHEN and CDR2 SYDVKM. V was clipped by 5 bases and J by 7 bases; unmatched bases: 5. In nucleotides, the CDR3 is TGTGCCAGCAGTCACAGGGGGCCTGGTGAAAAACTGTTTTTT. As protein: CASSHRGPGEKLFF. Drawing the rest from reference TRBV28 and TRBJ1-4, the complete variable domain is DVKVTQSSRYLVKRTGEKVFLECVQDMDHENMFWYRQDPGLGLRLIYFSYDVKMKEKGDIPEGYSVSREKKERFSLILESASTNQTSMYLCASSHRGPGEKLFFGSGTQLSVL.

In this sample, this clone turned up a few times. The chain combines TRBV6-1 with TRBJ2-7; possibly TRBD2 for D (6 bases). The CDR3 covers 16 residues. Germline assignment: CDR1 MNHNS and CDR2 SASEGT. Trimming shortened V by 2 bases and J by 1 base, and 15 bases separated the two germline ends. CDR3 sequence: CASSEKYSGESYEQYF. The DNA of the CDR3 is TGTGCCAGCAGTGAAAAGTATTCGGGAGAGTCCTACGAGCAGTACTTC.